The rows below give T cell receptor beta chains drawn from one sample of a study of blood T cell repertoires in COVID-19. Clones were sequenced by immunoSEQ multiplex PCR, and TCRdb holds only the in-frame ones, with some missing. The sample carries some 280,000 clones, roughly 90% recorded once. Sequences were obtained from peripheral blood. The receptors come from a woman aged 40-49 years who had recovered from COVID-19. CDR3s include the opening cysteine and the closing phenylalanine or tryptophan. A D gene is named only where the DNA matches it firmly. Clone size is stated in some rows and not others, as once, few, many or a class when expanded.

v_gene	d_gene	j_gene	abundance	CDR3nt	CDR3aa
TRBV10-3	-	TRBJ1-5	-	TGTGCCATCAGTGAGACAAATCAGCCCCAGCATTTT	CAISETNQPQHF
TRBV2	-	TRBJ1-1	-	TGTGCCAGCCGGGGTCCCATGAACACTGAAGCTTTCTTT	CASRGPMNTEAFF
TRBV5-1	-	TRBJ2-3	-	TGCGCCAGCAGTTACGACAGATACACAGATACGCAGTATTTT	CASSYDRYTDTQYF
TRBV19	-	TRBJ2-3	-	TGTGCCAGTAGTATAGAGAGGACAGCCCGGACAGATACGCAGTATTTT	CASSIERTARTDTQYF
TRBV7-8	TRBD1	TRBJ2-5	-	TGTGCCAGCAGCCCATACGGACAGGGGACTGGCGAGACCCAGTACTTC	CASSPYGQGTGETQYF
TRBV19	-	TRBJ2-7	-	TGTGCCAGTAGTATTATCGGAGAATCCCACGAGCAGTACTTC	CASSIIGESHEQYF
TRBV5-1	-	TRBJ2-7	-	TGCGCCAGCAGCTTCGAACGACAGAGCGCCTACGAGCAGTACTTC	CASSFERQSAYEQYF
TRBV5-1	-	TRBJ2-1	-	TGCGCCAGCAGCCCCAGTAGCGGCTCCTACAATGAGCAGTTCTTC	CASSPSSGSYNEQFF
TRBV19	-	TRBJ1-1	-	TGTGCCAGTAGTCACATCAACACTGAAGCTTTCTTT	CASSHINTEAFF
TRBV6-5	-	TRBJ2-1	-	TGTGCCAGCAGTCCTAATCCTGGCTCCTACAATGAGCAGTTCTTC	CASSPNPGSYNEQFF
TRBV29-1	-	TRBJ2-1	-	TGCAGCGTTGAAGGGGGACGGGAGGGCCAAGGGGGCGAGCAGTTCTTC	CSVEGGREGQGGEQFF
TRBV7-3	TRBD2	TRBJ2-1	-	TGTGCCAGCAGCTTAATCCTAGCGGGGACCAATGAGCAGTTCTTC	CASSLILAGTNEQFF
TRBV6-5	TRBD2	TRBJ2-7	-	TGTGCCAGCAGGGTCGGGACTAGCGGGAAGTACGAGCAGTACTTC	CASRVGTSGKYEQYF
TRBV5-1	-	TRBJ2-2	-	TGCGCCAGCAGCTCCACAGGGACCACCGGGGAGCTGTTTTTT	CASSSTGTTGELFF
TRBV13	TRBD2	TRBJ2-1	-	TGTGCCAGCAGCTTAGGGGGACTAGCGGGAAACAATGAGCAGTTCTTC	CASSLGGLAGNNEQFF
TRBV28	TRBD1	TRBJ1-6	-	TGTGCCAGCAGTGAACACAGGGGGAGCTCCTATAATTCACCCCTCCACTTT	CASSEHRGSSYNSPLHF
TRBV18	TRBD1	TRBJ2-3	-	TGTGCCAGCTCACCGAACCCCGTTGCAACAGGGGGCGGAACAGATACGCAGTATTTT	CASSPNPVATGGGTDTQYF
TRBV6-5	TRBD2	TRBJ2-2	-	TGTGCCAGCAGTTACGGGACTAGGGGCACCGGGGAGCTGTTTTTT	CASSYGTRGTGELFF
TRBV5-1	TRBD1	TRBJ1-3	-	TGCGCCAGCAGCCTGTCGACAGGGTCTGGAAACACCATATATTTT	CASSLSTGSGNTIYF
TRBV7-2	-	TRBJ1-6	-	TGTGCCAGCAGCTTAGGAACTAGAGGGAATTCACCCCTCCACTTT	CASSLGTRGNSPLHF
TRBV19	TRBD2	TRBJ2-3	once	TGTGCCAGTAGTTTTAGCGGGACCACAGATACGCAGTATTTT	CASSFSGTTDTQYF
TRBV10-3	TRBD2	TRBJ2-3	-	TGTGCCATCAGTGAAGCCTTTAGCGGGAGTACCATAGATACGCAGTATTTT	CAISEAFSGSTIDTQYF
TRBV19	-	TRBJ2-5	-	TGTGCCAGTAGTCCAGACAGGAACCAAGAGACCCAGTACTTC	CASSPDRNQETQYF
TRBV15	TRBD1	TRBJ2-1	few	TGTGCCACCAGCACGGACAGGGACTACAATGAGCAGTTCTTC	CATSTDRDYNEQFF
TRBV29-1	-	TRBJ1-4	-	TGCAGCGCAACCCAGTCGAATAATGAAAAACTGTTTTTT	CSATQSNNEKLFF
TRBV7-2	TRBD1	TRBJ2-5	-	TGTGCCAGCAGCTTGCTACAGGGGGCAGGGGAGACCCAGTACTTC	CASSLLQGAGETQYF
TRBV15	TRBD1	TRBJ1-2	-	TGTGCCACCAGCCACAGTAGGACAGGGAGGGGTTATGGCTACACCTTC	CATSHSRTGRGYGYTF
TRBV10-3	-	TRBJ2-5	-	TGTGCCATCAGTGAGTCGTCTAGCCCCCAAGAGACCCAGTACTTC	CAISESSSPQETQYF
TRBV27	-	TRBJ1-6	once	TGTGCCAGCACCGACTCTCCGACAGCTAGCTCCTATAATTCACCCCTCCACTTT	CASTDSPTASSYNSPLHF
TRBV10-3	TRBD2	TRBJ2-2	-	TGTGCCATCAGTGAGTCTATGTTGGCTAGCGGGAACACCGGGGAGCTGTTTTTT	CAISESMLASGNTGELFF
TRBV2	TRBD1	TRBJ1-2	-	TGTGCCAGCAGATTGGACAGGGGTGGCTACACCTTC	CASRLDRGGYTF
TRBV5-1	-	TRBJ2-3	-	TGCGCCAGCAGCCCCATGGAGACCACCTATACAGATACGCAGTATTTT	CASSPMETTYTDTQYF
TRBV19	TRBD2	TRBJ2-7	once	TGTGCCAGTAGTAGTAGGACTAGCGGGAGTTACGAGCAGTACTTC	CASSSRTSGSYEQYF
TRBV19	TRBD1	TRBJ2-3	once	TGTGCCAGTAAGCGGCAGGGGGCCACAGATACGCAGTATTTT	CASKRQGATDTQYF
TRBV25-1	TRBD2	TRBJ2-3	-	TGTGCCAGCTCATCGACTAGCATTACAGATACGCAGTATTTT	CASSSTSITDTQYF
TRBV2	TRBD1	TRBJ1-6	-	TGTGCCAGCAGCGGACAGGCGCTAAATTCACCCCTCCACTTT	CASSGQALNSPLHF
TRBV5-1	TRBD1	TRBJ2-5	-	TGCGCCAGCAGCCCCGAATCCGGGACAGAAGAGACCCAGTACTTC	CASSPESGTEETQYF
TRBV23-1	TRBD1	TRBJ2-5	-	TGCGCCAGCAGTCAGTTCCAGGGGGCGAAGGAGACCCAGTACTTC	CASSQFQGAKETQYF
TRBV7-2	-	TRBJ1-3	-	TGTGCCAGCAGCATTGACAGGTCGGGTGGAAACACCATATATTTT	CASSIDRSGGNTIYF
TRBV18	-	TRBJ2-1	-	TGTGCCAGCTCACCATCACTCGTCAATGAGCAGTTCTTC	CASSPSLVNEQFF
TRBV7-4	-	TRBJ2-7	-	TGTGCCAGCAGCTTAGAAATCAGGGCCCGAGGCAGCTCCTACGAGCAGTACTTC	CASSLEIRARGSSYEQYF
TRBV24-1	TRBD1	TRBJ2-7	-	TGTGCCACCAGTCAAACAGGGGTGTCCTACGAGCAGTACTTC	CATSQTGVSYEQYF
TRBV6-4	-	TRBJ2-7	-	TGTGCCATCTCTTCTAGGGGTGGCTACGAGCAGTACTTC	CAISSRGGYEQYF
TRBV7-3	TRBD1	TRBJ2-3	-	TGTGCCAGCAGCCAAAACAGGGGGGCGACAGATACGCAGTATTTT	CASSQNRGATDTQYF
TRBV7-9	TRBD2	TRBJ2-2	-	TGTGCCAGCAGCGTGACTAGCGAGAACACCGGGGAGCTGTTTTTT	CASSVTSENTGELFF
TRBV7-3	-	TRBJ2-5	-	TGTGCCAGCAGCTTAGGAAACTCTGGAGTAACGGAGACCCAGTACTTC	CASSLGNSGVTETQYF
TRBV29-1	-	TRBJ1-1	-	TGCAGCGTTGACAACCTCGGGTGGGCTGAAGCTTTCTTT	CSVDNLGWAEAFF
TRBV6-1	TRBD1	TRBJ2-5	-	TGTGCCAGCAGTGAGGGGGTTGTCAGGGGGCGGAAAATAGCAAGAGATACCCAGTACTTC	CASSEGVVRGRKIARDTQYF
TRBV11-3	-	TRBJ2-7	-	TGTGCCAGCAGCTTAATATCAGCGAACTACGAGCAGTACTTC	CASSLISANYEQYF